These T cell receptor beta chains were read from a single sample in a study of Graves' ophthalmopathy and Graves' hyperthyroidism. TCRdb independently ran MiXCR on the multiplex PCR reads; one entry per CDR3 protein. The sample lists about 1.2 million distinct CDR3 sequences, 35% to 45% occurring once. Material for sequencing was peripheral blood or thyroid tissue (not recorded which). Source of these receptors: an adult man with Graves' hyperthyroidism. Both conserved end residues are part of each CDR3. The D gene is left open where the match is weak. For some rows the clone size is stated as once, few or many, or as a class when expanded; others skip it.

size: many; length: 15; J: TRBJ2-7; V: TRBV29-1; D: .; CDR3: CSVEGFGRGANEQYF; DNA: TGCAGCGTTGAAGGTTTCGGCCGGGGGGCTAACGAGCAGTACTTC
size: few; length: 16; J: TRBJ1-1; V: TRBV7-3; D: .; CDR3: CASSLQGPAMNTEAFF; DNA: TGTGCCAGCAGCTTACAGGGCCCGGCGATGAACACTGAAGCTTTCTTT
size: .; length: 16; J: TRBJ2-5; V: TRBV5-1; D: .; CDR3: CTSSSVGDPSSGTQYF; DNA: TGCACCAGCAGTTCGGTAGGGGATCCGAGTTCGGGGACCCAGTACTTC
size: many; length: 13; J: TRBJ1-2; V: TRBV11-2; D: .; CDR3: CASSGAVDYGYTF; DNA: TGTGCCAGCAGCGGGGCGGTGGACTATGGCTACACCTTC
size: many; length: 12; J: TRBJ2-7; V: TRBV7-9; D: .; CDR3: CASSVQGWEQYF; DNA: TGTGCCAGCAGCGTACAGGGATGGGAGCAGTACTTC
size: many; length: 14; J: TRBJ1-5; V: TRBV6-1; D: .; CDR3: CASSEQRGNQPQHF; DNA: TGTGCCAGCAGTGAACAGCGGGGCAATCAGCCCCAGCATTTT
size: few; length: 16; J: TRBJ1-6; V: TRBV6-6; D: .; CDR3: CASNKRDGGAGSPLHF; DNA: TGTGCCAGCAATAAGAGGGACGGGGGCGCCGGTTCACCCCTCCACTTT
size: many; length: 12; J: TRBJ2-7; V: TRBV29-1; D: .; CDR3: CSVQPGPYEQYF; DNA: TGCAGCGTTCAACCCGGACCCTACGAGCAGTACTTC
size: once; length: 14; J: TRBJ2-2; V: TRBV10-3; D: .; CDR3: CVISAGAFTGELFF; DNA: TGTGTCATCAGTGCAGGGGCTTTTACCGGGGAGCTGTTTTTT
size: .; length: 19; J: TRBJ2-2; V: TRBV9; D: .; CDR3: CASSEQGDRFWINTGELFF; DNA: TGTGCCAGCAGCGAACAAGGAGACAGGTTCTGGATAAACACCGGGGAGCTGTTTTTT
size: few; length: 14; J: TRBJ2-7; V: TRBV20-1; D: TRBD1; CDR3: CSARGDRGFFEQYF; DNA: TGCAGTGCTAGAGGGGACAGGGGGTTCTTCGAGCAGTACTTC